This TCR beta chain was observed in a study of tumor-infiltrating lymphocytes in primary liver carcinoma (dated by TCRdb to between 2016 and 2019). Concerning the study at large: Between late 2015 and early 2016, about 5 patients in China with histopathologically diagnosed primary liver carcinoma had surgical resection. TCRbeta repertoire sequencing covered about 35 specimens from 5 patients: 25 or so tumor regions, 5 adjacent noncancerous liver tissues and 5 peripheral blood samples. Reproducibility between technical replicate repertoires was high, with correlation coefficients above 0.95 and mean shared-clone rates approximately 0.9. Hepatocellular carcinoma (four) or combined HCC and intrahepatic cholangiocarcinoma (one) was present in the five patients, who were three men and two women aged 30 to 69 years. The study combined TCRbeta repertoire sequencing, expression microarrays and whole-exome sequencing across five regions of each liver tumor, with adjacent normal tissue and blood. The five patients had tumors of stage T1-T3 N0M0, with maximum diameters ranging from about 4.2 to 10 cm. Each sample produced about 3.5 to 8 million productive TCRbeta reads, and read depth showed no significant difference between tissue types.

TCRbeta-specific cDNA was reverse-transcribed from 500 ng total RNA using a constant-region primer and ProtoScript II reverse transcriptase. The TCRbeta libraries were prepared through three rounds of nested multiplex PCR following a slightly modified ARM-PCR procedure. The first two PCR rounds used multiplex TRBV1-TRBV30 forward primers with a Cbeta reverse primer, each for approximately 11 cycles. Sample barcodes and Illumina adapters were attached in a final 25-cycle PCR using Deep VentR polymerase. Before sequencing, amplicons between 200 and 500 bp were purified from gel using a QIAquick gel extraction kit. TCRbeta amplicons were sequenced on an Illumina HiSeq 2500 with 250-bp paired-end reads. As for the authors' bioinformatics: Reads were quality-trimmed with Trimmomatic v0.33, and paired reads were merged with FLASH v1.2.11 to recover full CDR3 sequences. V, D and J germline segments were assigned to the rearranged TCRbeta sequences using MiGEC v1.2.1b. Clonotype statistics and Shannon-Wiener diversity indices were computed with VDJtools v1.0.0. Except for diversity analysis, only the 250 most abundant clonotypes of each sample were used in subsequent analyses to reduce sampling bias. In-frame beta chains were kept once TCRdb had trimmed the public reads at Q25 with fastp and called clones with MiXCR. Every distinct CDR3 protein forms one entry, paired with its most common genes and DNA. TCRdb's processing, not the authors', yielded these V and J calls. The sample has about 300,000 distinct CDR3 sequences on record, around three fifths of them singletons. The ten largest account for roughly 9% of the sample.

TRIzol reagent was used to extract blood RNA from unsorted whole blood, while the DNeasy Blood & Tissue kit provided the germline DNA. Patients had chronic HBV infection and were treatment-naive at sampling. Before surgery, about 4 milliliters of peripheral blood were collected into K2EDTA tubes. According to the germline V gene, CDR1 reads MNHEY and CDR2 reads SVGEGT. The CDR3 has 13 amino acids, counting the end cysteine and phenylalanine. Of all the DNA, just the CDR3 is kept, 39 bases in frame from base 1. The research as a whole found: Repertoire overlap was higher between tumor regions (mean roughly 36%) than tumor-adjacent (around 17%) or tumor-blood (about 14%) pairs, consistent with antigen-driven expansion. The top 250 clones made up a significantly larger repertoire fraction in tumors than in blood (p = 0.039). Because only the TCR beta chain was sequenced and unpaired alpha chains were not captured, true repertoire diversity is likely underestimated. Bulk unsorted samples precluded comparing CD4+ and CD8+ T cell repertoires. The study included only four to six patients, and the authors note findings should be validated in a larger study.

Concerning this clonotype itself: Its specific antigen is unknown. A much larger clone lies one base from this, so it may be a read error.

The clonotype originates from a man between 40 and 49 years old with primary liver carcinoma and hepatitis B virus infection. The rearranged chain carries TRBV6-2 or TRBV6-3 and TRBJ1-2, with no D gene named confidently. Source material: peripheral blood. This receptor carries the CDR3 CTSSYKRNYGYTF. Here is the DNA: TGTACCAGCAGTTACAAACGGAACTATGGCTACACCTTC.